This TCR beta chain was obtained from a study of blood T cells in healthy people across ages. This clonotype is a singleton in its sample. Through a sample-barcoded 5' primer and a J-beta primer mix, a second PCR was run for about 7 to 12 cycles. Each cDNA molecule, via a template-switch adaptor with 12 random nucleotides, was tagged. TCRdb used MiXCR to reprocess the 5' RACE reads, holding one entry per CDR3 protein. The repertoire holds around 990,000 distinct CDR3 sequences, with around two fifths as singletons. The CDR3 totals 18 residues. Per the germline V gene, CDR1 is MNHEY and CDR2 is SVGAGI. The ends were cut back, 0 bases at V and 3 bases at J, with 20 bases in the middle.

The chain uses TRBV6-5 and TRBJ1-1; D call uncertain. Sequenced material: blood. The sequence was collected from a man aged 18 to 35 in good health. The CDR3 protein is CASSYSVEGDSKDTEAFF. The CDR3 DNA follows: TGTGCCAGCAGTTACTCGGTCGAGGGCGATTCCAAGGACACTGAAGCTTTCTTT.